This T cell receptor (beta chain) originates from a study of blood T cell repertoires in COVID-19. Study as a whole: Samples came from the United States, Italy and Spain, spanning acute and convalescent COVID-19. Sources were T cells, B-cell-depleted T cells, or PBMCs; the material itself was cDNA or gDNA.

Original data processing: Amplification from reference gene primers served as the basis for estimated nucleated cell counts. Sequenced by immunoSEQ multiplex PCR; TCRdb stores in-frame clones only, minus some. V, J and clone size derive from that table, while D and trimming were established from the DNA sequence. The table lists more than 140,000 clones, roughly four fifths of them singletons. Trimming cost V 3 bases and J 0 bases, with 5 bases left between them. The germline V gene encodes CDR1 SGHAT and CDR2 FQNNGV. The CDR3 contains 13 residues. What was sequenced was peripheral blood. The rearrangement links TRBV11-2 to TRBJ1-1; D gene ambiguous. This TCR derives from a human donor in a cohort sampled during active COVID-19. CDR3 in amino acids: CASSFQMNTEAFF. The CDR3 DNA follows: TGTGCCAGCAGCTTCCAGATGAACACTGAAGCTTTCTTT.